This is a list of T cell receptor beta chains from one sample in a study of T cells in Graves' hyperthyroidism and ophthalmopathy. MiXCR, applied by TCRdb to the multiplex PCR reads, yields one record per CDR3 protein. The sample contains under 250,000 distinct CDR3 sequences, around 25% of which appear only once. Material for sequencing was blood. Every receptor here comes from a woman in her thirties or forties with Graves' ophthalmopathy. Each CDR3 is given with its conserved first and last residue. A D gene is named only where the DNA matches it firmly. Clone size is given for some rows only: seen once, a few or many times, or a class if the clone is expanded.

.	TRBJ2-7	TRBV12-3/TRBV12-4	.	TGTGCCAGCAGTCTGGGGGGGGCGCTGAGCGAGCAGTACTTC	CASSLGGALSEQYF
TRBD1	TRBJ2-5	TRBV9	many	TGTGCCAGCAGCGTAACTGGGACAGGGGTGCAAGAGACCCAGTACTTC	CASSVTGTGVQETQYF
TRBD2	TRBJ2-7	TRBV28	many	TGTGCCAGCAGCACCGGGACTAGCGCTCGCGAGCAGTACTTC	CASSTGTSAREQYF
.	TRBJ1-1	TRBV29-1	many	TGCAGCGTTGATTACGGGAACACTGAAGCTTTCTTT	CSVDYGNTEAFF
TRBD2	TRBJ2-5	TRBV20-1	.	TGCAGTGCTGAAATTTTAGCGGGAGGAGTAGAGACCCAGTACTTC	CSAEILAGGVETQYF
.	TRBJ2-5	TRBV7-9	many	TGTGCCAGCAGCTTAGCCGGCAGGGGTGAGACCCAGTACTTC	CASSLAGRGETQYF
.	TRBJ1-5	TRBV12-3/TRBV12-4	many	TGTGCCAGCAGTTTGACGGAGGGTCAGCCCCAGCATTTT	CASSLTEGQPQHF
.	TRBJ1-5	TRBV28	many	TGTGCCAGCAGTTTTTACGGGGGCGACAGCAATCAGCCCCAGCATTTT	CASSFYGGDSNQPQHF
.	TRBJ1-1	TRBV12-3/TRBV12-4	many	TGTGCCAGCAGTTTGTCGGGGGCACGGGAAGCTTTCTTT	CASSLSGAREAFF
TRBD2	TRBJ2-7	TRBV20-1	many	TGCAGTGCTACCTCACTAGCGGGCCACTCCTACGAGCAGTACTTC	CSATSLAGHSYEQYF
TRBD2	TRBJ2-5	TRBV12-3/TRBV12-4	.	TGTGCCAGCAGAACCGGGACTAGCGGGATAACGGAGACCCAGTACTTC	CASRTGTSGITETQYF
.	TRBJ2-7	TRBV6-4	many	TGTGCCAGCAGAAAGTATCTAGCTGGCCCAAGCTCCTACGAGCAGTACTTC	CASRKYLAGPSSYEQYF
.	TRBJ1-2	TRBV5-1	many	TGCGCCAGCAGCCCCCGGGACCTTAGGGCCTATGGCTACACCTTC	CASSPRDLRAYGYTF
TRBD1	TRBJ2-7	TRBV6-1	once	TGTGCCAGCAGATCGACCCACAGGGGATCCTACGAGCAGTACTTC	CASRSTHRGSYEQYF
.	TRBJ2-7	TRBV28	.	TGTGCCAGCAGTTTCAGGGTCGGGCAGGGATCCAGACCCCTCCAGTACTTC	CASSFRVGQGSRPLQYF
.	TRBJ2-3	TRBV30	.	TGTGCCTGGAGTAGGTGGACAGATACGCAGTATTTT	CAWSRWTDTQYF
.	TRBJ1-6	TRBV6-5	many	TGTGCCAGCAGTTACTATGGCTCGGGGAATAATTCACCCCTCCACTTT	CASSYYGSGNNSPLHF
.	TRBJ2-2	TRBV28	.	TGTGCCAGCAGTTACGGCAGGACCGGGACCGGGGAGCTGTTTTTT	CASSYGRTGTGELFF
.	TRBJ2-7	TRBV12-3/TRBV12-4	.	TGTGCCAGCAGTCCTTGGGCAGGGAGCTCCTACGAGCAGTACTTC	CASSPWAGSSYEQYF
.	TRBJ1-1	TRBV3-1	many	TGTGCCAGCAGCCAAGGGGGTCGGGCTGAAGCTTTCTTT	CASSQGGRAEAFF
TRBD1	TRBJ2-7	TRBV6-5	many	TGTGCCAGCTATCTCCCGGGACAGGGGTCCTACGAGCAGTACTTC	CASYLPGQGSYEQYF
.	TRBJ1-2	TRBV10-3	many	TGTGCCATCAGTGAGCCGAAACTAACAGGCCCGGCGGACGGCTACACCTTC	CAISEPKLTGPADGYTF
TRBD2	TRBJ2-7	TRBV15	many	TGTGCCACCAGCAGAGGGACTAGCGGGGTATCCTACGAGCAGTACTTC	CATSRGTSGVSYEQYF
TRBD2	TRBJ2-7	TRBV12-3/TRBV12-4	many	TGTGCCAGCAGGCAAAGTGCTAGCGGGAGTCACGAGCAGTACTTC	CASRQSASGSHEQYF
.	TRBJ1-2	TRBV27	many	TGTGCCAGCAGTTTAAGAGGGGCGGTCTATGGCTACACCTTC	CASSLRGAVYGYTF
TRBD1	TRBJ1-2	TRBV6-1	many	TGTGCCAGCAGTGAAAAGGGGGCCACCTTC	CASSEKGATF
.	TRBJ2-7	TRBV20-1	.	TGCAGTGCTGACGGGGCTACCCACGAGCAGTACTTC	CSADGATHEQYF
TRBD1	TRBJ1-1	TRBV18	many	TGTGCCAGCTCACCACCGGGACAGTATGCCCGACTCCCTGGAGCTTTCTTT	CASSPPGQYARLPGAFF
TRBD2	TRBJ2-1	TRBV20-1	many	TGCTCCTGGACTAGCGGGAGGGCCACCTACAATGAGCAGTTCTTC	CSWTSGRATYNEQFF
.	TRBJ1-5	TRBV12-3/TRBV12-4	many	TGTGCCAGCAGTTTAGACAGGGAAGGCAATCAGCCCCAGCATTTT	CASSLDREGNQPQHF
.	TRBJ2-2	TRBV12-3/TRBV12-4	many	TGTGCCAGCAGTCTAGGACTGGAAAGGGGAGGGGAGCTGTTTTTT	CASSLGLERGGELFF
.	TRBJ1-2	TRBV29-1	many	TGCAGCGTTGATCCCGAGAACTATGGCTACACCTTC	CSVDPENYGYTF
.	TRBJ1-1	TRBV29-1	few	TGCAGCATTTGGTTGTGGGCCGCTGAAGCTTTCTTT	CSIWLWAAEAFF
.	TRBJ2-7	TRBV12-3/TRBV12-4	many	TGTGCCAGCAGTTTAGTCCAAGGCCACGAGCAGTACTTC	CASSLVQGHEQYF
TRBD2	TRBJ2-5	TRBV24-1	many	TGTGCCACCAGTGATTCGTCGAGCGGGAAACCCCAAGAGACCCAGTACTTC	CATSDSSSGKPQETQYF
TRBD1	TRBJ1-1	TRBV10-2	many	TGCGCCAGCAGTGGACAGGGGGGGCCCGCGAACACTGAAGCTTTCTTT	CASSGQGGPANTEAFF
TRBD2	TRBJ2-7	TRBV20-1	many	TGCAGTGCTAGCGACGGGGGGGGCGAGCAGTACTTC	CSASDGGGEQYF
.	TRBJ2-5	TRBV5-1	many	TGCGCCAGCAGCTTGGTTCCGGGGGCGCACCAAGAGACCCAGTACTTC	CASSLVPGAHQETQYF
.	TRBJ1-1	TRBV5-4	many	TGTGCCAGCAGCGCAGGGGCAGGGTTCGCTGAAGCTTTCTTT	CASSAGAGFAEAFF
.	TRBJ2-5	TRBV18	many	TGTGCCAGCTCACCTCAGAGCTTAGAGACCCAGTACTTC	CASSPQSLETQYF
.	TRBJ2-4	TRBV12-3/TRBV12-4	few	TGTGCCAGCTCTACACCCGCCAAAAACATTCAGTACTTC	CASSTPAKNIQYF
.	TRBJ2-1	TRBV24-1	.	TGTGCCACCAGTGATTTCCCTCGGACGGGCCGCGAGCAGTTCTTC	CATSDFPRTGREQFF
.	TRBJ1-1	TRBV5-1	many	TGCGCCAGCAGCTTGCAGGTGGGCATGAACACTGAAGCTTTCTTT	CASSLQVGMNTEAFF
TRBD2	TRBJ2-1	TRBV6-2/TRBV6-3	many	TGTGCCAGCAGTTCCGGGACTAGTAATGAGCAGTTCTTC	CASSSGTSNEQFF
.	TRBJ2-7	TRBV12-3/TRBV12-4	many	TGTGCCAGCAGTCGTAGACAGGCCTACGAGCAGTACTTC	CASSRRQAYEQYF
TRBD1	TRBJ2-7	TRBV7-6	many	TGTGCCAGCAGCCCCGAACCGGGACAGGGGGCTTACGAGCAGTACTTC	CASSPEPGQGAYEQYF
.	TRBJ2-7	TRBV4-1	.	TGCGCCAGCAGCCAAGATTTGTCGACTTACGAGCAGTACTTC	CASSQDLSTYEQYF
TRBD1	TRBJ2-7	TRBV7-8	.	TGTGCCAGCAGGCCGTTAGGGGGCAACTACGAGCAGTCCTTC	CASRPLGGNYEQSF
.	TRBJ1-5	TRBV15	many	TGTGCCACCAGCAGAGATCGCTTGGAAGCTAGCAATCAGCCCCAGCATTTT	CATSRDRLEASNQPQHF
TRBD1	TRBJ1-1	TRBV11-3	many	TGTGCCAGCAGCGTGGACAGGTACACTGAAGCTTTCTTT	CASSVDRYTEAFF
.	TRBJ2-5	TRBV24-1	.	TGTGCCACCAGTGATGGCGGGGGCCCCACTCGCGAGACCCAGTACTTC	CATSDGGGPTRETQYF
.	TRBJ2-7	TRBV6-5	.	TGTGCCAGCAGTTCCCCTACAACCTACGAGCAGTACTTC	CASSSPTTYEQYF
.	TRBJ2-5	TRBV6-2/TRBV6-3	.	TGTGCCAGCGAAAAAGGAGGACAAGAGACCCAGTACTTC	CASEKGGQETQYF